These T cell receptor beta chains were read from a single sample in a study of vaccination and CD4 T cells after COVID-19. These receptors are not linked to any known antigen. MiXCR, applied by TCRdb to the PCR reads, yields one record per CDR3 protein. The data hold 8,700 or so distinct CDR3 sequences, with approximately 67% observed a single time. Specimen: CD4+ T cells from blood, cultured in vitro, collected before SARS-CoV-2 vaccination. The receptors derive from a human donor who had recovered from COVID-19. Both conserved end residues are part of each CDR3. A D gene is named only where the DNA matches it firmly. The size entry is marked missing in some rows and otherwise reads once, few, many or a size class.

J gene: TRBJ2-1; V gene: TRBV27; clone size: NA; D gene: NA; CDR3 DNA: TGTGCCAGCTCTTCGGGCTACAATGAGCAGTTCTTC; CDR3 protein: CASSSGYNEQFF
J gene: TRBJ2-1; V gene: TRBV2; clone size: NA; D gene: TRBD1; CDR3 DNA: TGTGTCAGCAGTAGCCCCCGGGACAGGGTATACAATGAGCAGTTCTTC; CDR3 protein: CVSSSPRDRVYNEQFF
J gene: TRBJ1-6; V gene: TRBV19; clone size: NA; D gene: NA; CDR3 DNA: TGTGCCAGTGTTGCTGCAGCGGGGAGCTGGGGTAATTCACCCCTCCACTTT; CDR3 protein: CASVAAAGSWGNSPLHF
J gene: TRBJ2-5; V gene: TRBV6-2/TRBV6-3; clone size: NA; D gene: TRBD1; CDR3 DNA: TGTGCCAGTACACAGGGGGCCGAGACCCAGTACTTC; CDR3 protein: CASTQGAETQYF
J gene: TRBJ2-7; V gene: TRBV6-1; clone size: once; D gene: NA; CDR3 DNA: TGTGCCAGCAGCTTTGAGCGTGGTTACGAGCAGTACTTC; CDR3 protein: CASSFERGYEQYF
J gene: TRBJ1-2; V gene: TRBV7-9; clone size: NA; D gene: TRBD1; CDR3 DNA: TGTGCCAGCAGCCTTACAGGGGCTGGCTACACCTTC; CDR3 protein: CASSLTGAGYTF
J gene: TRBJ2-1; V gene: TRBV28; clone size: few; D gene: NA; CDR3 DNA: TGTGCCAGCAGTGAGAGATTCGATGAGCAGTTCTTC; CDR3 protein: CASSERFDEQFF
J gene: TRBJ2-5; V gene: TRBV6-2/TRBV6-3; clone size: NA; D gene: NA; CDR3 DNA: TGTGCCAGCAGTTACACCCAGTTTGGACGGACTCAAGAGACCCAGTACTTC; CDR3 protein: CASSYTQFGRTQETQYF
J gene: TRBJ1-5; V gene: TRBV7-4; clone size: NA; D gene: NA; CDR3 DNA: TGTGCCAGCAGCTCAATAGTTGTTAGAGGGCAGCCCCAGCATTTT; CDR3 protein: CASSSIVVRGQPQHF
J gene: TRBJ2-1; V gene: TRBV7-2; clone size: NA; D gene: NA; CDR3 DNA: TGTGCCAGCAGCTTAGCGGTCAGCTCCTACAATGAGCAGTTCTTC; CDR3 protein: CASSLAVSSYNEQFF
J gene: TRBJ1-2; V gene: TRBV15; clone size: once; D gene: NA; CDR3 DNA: TGTGCCACCAGCAGAGGGGAGGGAATCTATGGCTACACCTTC; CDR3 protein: CATSRGEGIYGYTF
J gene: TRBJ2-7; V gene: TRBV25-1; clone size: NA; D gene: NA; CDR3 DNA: TGTGCCAGCAGTCTCTACGAGCAGTACTTC; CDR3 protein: CASSLYEQYF
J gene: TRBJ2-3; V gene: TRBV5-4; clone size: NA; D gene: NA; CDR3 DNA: TGTGCCAGCACTAGCGCTAGCACAGATACGCAGTATTTT; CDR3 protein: CASTSASTDTQYF
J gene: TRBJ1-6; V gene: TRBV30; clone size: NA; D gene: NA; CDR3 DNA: TGTGCCTGGAGTGTACGTCAAGGGAATTCACCCCTCCACTTT; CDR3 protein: CAWSVRQGNSPLHF
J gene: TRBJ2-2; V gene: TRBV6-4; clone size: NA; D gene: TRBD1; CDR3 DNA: TGTGCCAGCAGGGGACAGGGTGACACCGGGGAGCTGTTTTTT; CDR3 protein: CASRGQGDTGELFF
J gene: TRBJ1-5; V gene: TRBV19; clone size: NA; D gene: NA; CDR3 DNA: TGTGCCAGTAGCAGGAAAACCGTGGGCAATCAGCCCCAGCATTTT; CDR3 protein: CASSRKTVGNQPQHF
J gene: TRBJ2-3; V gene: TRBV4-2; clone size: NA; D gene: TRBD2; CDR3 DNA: TGTGCCAGCAGCTTGGGACTAGCGGGAGATACGCAGTATTTT; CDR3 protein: CASSLGLAGDTQYF
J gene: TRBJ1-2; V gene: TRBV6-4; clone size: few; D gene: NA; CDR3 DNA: TGTGCCAGCAGTGATAGGGTTGGTGGCTACACCTTC; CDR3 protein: CASSDRVGGYTF
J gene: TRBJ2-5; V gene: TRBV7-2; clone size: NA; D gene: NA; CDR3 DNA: TGTGCCAGCAGCCATCTTCGCGAGAGGGAGGCCCAGTACTTC; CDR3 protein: CASSHLREREAQYF
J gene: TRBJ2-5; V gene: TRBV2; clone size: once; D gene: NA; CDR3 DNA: TGTGCCAGCAGTCCCCCGTCTGGGGGGGAGACCCAGTACTTC; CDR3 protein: CASSPPSGGETQYF
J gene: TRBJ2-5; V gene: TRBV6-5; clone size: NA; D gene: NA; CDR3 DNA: TGTGCCAGCAGTTACTCTAAGGGGGGCCAAGAGACCCAGTACTTC; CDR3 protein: CASSYSKGGQETQYF
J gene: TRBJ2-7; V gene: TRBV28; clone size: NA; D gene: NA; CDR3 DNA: TGTGCCAGCAGTTTCCCAACAGGGCTTGGGCAGTACTTC; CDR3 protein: CASSFPTGLGQYF
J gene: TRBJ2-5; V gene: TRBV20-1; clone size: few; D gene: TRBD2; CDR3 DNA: TGCAGTGCTAGAGCCCATAGATGGGGTAGCGGGAGAAACCGCTTTTCAGAGACCCAGTACTTC; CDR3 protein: CSARAHRWGSGRNRFSETQYF
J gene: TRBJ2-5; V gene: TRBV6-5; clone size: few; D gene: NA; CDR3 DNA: TGTGCCAGCAGTTACTCGGGTAGGACCCAGTACTTC; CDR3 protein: CASSYSGRTQYF
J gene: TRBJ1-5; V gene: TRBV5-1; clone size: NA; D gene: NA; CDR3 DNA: TGCGCCAGCAGCTTGGGGACATATGGCGATCAGCCCCAGCATTTT; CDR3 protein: CASSLGTYGDQPQHF
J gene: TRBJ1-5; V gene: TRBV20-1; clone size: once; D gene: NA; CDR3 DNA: TGCAGTGCTAAAGGTAGCAATCAGCCCCAGCATTTT; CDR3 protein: CSAKGSNQPQHF
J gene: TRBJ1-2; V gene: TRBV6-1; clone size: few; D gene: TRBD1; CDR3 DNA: TGTGCCAGCAGACGGACAGGGGACTATGGCTACACCTTC; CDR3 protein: CASRRTGDYGYTF
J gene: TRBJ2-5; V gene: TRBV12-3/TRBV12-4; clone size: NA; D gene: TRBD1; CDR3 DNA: TGTGCCAGCAGTGCGACAGGGGGCGCGTATAGTGAGACCCAGTACTTC; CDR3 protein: CASSATGGAYSETQYF
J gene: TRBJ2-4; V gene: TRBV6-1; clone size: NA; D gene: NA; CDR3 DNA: TGTGCCAGCAGGCCCACGGCCAGCCTTCAGTACTTC; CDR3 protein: CASRPTASLQYF
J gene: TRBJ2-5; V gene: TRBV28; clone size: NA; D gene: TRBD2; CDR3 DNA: TGTGCCAGCCGGATGGGGGTAGCGGGCCCCCAAGAGACCCAGTACTTC; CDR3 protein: CASRMGVAGPQETQYF
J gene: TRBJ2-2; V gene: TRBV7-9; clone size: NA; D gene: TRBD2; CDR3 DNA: TGTGCCAGCAGCTGGACTAGCGGGAACACCGGGGAGCTGTTTTTT; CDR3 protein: CASSWTSGNTGELFF
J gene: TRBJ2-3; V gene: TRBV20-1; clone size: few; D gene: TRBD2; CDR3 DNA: TGCAGTGCTAGAGATGACCTAGCGGGACCCACAGATACGCAGTATTTT; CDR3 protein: CSARDDLAGPTDTQYF
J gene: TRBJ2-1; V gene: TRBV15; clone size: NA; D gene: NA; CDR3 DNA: TGTGCCACCAGCAGAGATGAGGGGGGGACTACGATGTGGAATGAGCAGTTCTTC; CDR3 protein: CATSRDEGGTTMWNEQFF
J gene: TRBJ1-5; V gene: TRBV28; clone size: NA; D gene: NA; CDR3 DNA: TGTGCCAGCGGTCGTCAGCCCCAGCATTTT; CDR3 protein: CASGRQPQHF
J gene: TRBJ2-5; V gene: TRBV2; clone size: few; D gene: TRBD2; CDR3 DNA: TGTGCCAGCTGGGCTGGCGGGAGACTTGAGACCCAGTACTTC; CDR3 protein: CASWAGGRLETQYF
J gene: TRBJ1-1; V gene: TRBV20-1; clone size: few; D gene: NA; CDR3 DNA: TGCAGTGCACCTAGGACGGGGAACACTGAAGCTTTCTTT; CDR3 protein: CSAPRTGNTEAFF
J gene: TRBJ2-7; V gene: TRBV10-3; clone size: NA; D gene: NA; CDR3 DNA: TGTGCCATCAGTGAGTCTCTAGCGTATACCTACGAGCAGTACTTC; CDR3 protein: CAISESLAYTYEQYF